Listed below are T cell receptor beta chains from one sample, sequenced in a study of T cell responses to AZD1222 COVID-19 vaccine. Sequenced by immunoSEQ multiplex PCR; TCRdb stores in-frame clones only, minus some. The sample has over 60,000 clones; around 86% are singletons. The material sequenced was peripheral blood, taken on day 0 of AZD1222 vaccination. The source is an adult in good health. CDR3s include the opening cysteine and the closing phenylalanine or tryptophan. The D gene is left open where the match is weak. Some rows mark clone size as missing; the rest say once, few, many or name a class of expanded clone.

V gene: TRBV7-9
clone size: .
J gene: TRBJ1-5
D gene: TRBD1
CDR3 DNA: TGTGCCAGCAGCCTGGACAGGGGCAATCAGCCCCAGCATTTT
CDR3 protein: CASSLDRGNQPQHF

V gene: TRBV7-9
clone size: .
J gene: TRBJ1-1
D gene: .
CDR3 DNA: TGTGCCAGCAGCTTAAAGATCCAGGCCAGGGTGGGCACTGAAGCTTTCTTT
CDR3 protein: CASSLKIQARVGTEAFF

V gene: TRBV20-1
clone size: .
J gene: TRBJ2-7
D gene: .
CDR3 DNA: TGCAGTGCTAAGACAGCCTACGAGCAGTACTTC
CDR3 protein: CSAKTAYEQYF

V gene: TRBV9
clone size: .
J gene: TRBJ2-6
D gene: .
CDR3 DNA: TGTGCCAGCAGCCCCCAGCAGTCTGGGGCCAACGTCCTGACTTTC
CDR3 protein: CASSPQQSGANVLTF

V gene: TRBV6-5
clone size: .
J gene: TRBJ2-6
D gene: .
CDR3 DNA: TGTGCCAGCCGCGGCTCTGGGGCCAACGTCCTGACTTTC
CDR3 protein: CASRGSGANVLTF

V gene: TRBV5-1
clone size: .
J gene: TRBJ2-7
D gene: TRBD1
CDR3 DNA: TGCGCCAGCAGCTGGGGGACAGGGGTGGGCGAGCAGTACTTC
CDR3 protein: CASSWGTGVGEQYF

V gene: TRBV12-3/TRBV12-4
clone size: .
J gene: TRBJ2-1
D gene: .
CDR3 DNA: TGTGCCAGCAGTTTAGCAGAAAATGAGCAGTTCTTC
CDR3 protein: CASSLAENEQFF

V gene: TRBV13
clone size: .
J gene: TRBJ2-7
D gene: .
CDR3 DNA: TGTACCAGCAGCTTGTGGGACCTCGGAGAATCTGGCGAGCAGTACTTC
CDR3 protein: CTSSLWDLGESGEQYF

V gene: TRBV7-3
clone size: .
J gene: TRBJ2-2
D gene: .
CDR3 DNA: TGTGCCAGCAGCGCGATTTCCAACACCGGGGAGCTGTTTTTT
CDR3 protein: CASSAISNTGELFF

V gene: TRBV19
clone size: .
J gene: TRBJ2-2
D gene: TRBD1
CDR3 DNA: TGTGCCAGTACACGACAGGGGCCGAACACCGGGGAGCTGTTTTTT
CDR3 protein: CASTRQGPNTGELFF

V gene: TRBV30
clone size: .
J gene: TRBJ1-1
D gene: .
CDR3 DNA: TGTGCCTGGGATCGAGGAACTGAAGCTTTCTTT
CDR3 protein: CAWDRGTEAFF

V gene: TRBV6-1
clone size: .
J gene: TRBJ2-5
D gene: TRBD2
CDR3 DNA: TGTGCCAGCAGTGAAGCAGCGGGGGGGCAAGAGACCCAGTACTTC
CDR3 protein: CASSEAAGGQETQYF

V gene: TRBV21-1
clone size: .
J gene: TRBJ2-7
D gene: .
CDR3 DNA: TGTGCCAGCAGCCGCGTAACCGCCTACGAGCAGTACTTC
CDR3 protein: CASSRVTAYEQYF

V gene: TRBV27
clone size: once
J gene: TRBJ1-6
D gene: .
CDR3 DNA: TGTGCCAGCAGTTTATTCCGGGGGAATTCACCCCTCCACTTT
CDR3 protein: CASSLFRGNSPLHF

V gene: TRBV9
clone size: .
J gene: TRBJ2-1
D gene: .
CDR3 DNA: TGTGCCAGCAGCGCCACCTCGAGCTCCTACAATGAGCAGTTCTTC
CDR3 protein: CASSATSSSYNEQFF

V gene: TRBV5-6
clone size: .
J gene: TRBJ1-5
D gene: TRBD1
CDR3 DNA: TGTGCCAGCAGCCCGGGACAGGGGGCGAGGGATCAGCCCCAGCATTTT
CDR3 protein: CASSPGQGARDQPQHF

V gene: TRBV6-6
clone size: .
J gene: TRBJ1-1
D gene: .
CDR3 DNA: TGTGCCAGCAGTATACAACCGGGACGGGGCACTGAAGCTTTCTTT
CDR3 protein: CASSIQPGRGTEAFF

V gene: TRBV7-8
clone size: .
J gene: TRBJ2-7
D gene: .
CDR3 DNA: TGTGCCAGCAGCTTGTTCGTGGACGAGCAGTACTTC
CDR3 protein: CASSLFVDEQYF

V gene: TRBV4-3
clone size: .
J gene: TRBJ2-3
D gene: .
CDR3 DNA: TGCGCCAGCAGCTTGGGGGGACACACAGATACGCAGTATTTT
CDR3 protein: CASSLGGHTDTQYF

V gene: TRBV5-6
clone size: .
J gene: TRBJ2-3
D gene: .
CDR3 DNA: TGTGCCAGCAGCCTAGGACGGGCGGATACGCAGTATTTT
CDR3 protein: CASSLGRADTQYF

V gene: TRBV24-1
clone size: .
J gene: TRBJ1-3
D gene: TRBD1
CDR3 DNA: TGTGCCACCAGTGATTACACAGGGGGCATAGAAAACACCATATATTTT
CDR3 protein: CATSDYTGGIENTIYF

V gene: TRBV10-3
clone size: .
J gene: TRBJ1-5
D gene: TRBD1
CDR3 DNA: TGTGCCATCAGTCTAGACAGGGGAGGCAATCAGCCCCAGCATTTT
CDR3 protein: CAISLDRGGNQPQHF

V gene: TRBV19
clone size: .
J gene: TRBJ2-2
D gene: TRBD1
CDR3 DNA: TGTGCCAGTAGGGGACAGGCGGTAGGCACCGGGGAGCTGTTTTTT
CDR3 protein: CASRGQAVGTGELFF

V gene: TRBV5-5
clone size: .
J gene: TRBJ1-2
D gene: TRBD1
CDR3 DNA: TGTGCCAGCAGCCTTGTGGGACAGGACTATGGCTACACCTTC
CDR3 protein: CASSLVGQDYGYTF

V gene: TRBV5-5
clone size: few
J gene: TRBJ1-2
D gene: .
CDR3 DNA: TGTGCCAGCAGCTTGCTGGTGGAGGGCTTCTATGGCTACACCTTC
CDR3 protein: CASSLLVEGFYGYTF

V gene: TRBV20-1
clone size: .
J gene: TRBJ1-4
D gene: TRBD1
CDR3 DNA: TGCAGTGCTAGTCCGGGACAGAGGGAAAAACTGTTTTTT
CDR3 protein: CSASPGQREKLFF

V gene: TRBV3-1/TRBV3-2
clone size: once
J gene: TRBJ1-3
D gene: .
CDR3 DNA: TGTGCCAGCAGCCAAACGGCGATCTCTGGAAACACCATATATTTT
CDR3 protein: CASSQTAISGNTIYF

V gene: TRBV7-9
clone size: .
J gene: TRBJ1-1
D gene: .
CDR3 DNA: TGTGCCAGCAGCTTAACGGTTGAAGCTTTCTTT
CDR3 protein: CASSLTVEAFF

V gene: TRBV10-3
clone size: .
J gene: TRBJ1-1
D gene: .
CDR3 DNA: TGTGCCATCAGGCTACAGGGGAACACTGAAGCTTTCTTT
CDR3 protein: CAIRLQGNTEAFF

V gene: TRBV2
clone size: .
J gene: TRBJ1-3
D gene: .
CDR3 DNA: TGTGCCAGCAGTGGACTCGGAAACACCATATATTTT
CDR3 protein: CASSGLGNTIYF

V gene: TRBV5-8
clone size: .
J gene: TRBJ1-2
D gene: .
CDR3 DNA: TGTGCCAGCAGCTTGTCAGGGACCTATGGCTACACCTTC
CDR3 protein: CASSLSGTYGYTF

V gene: TRBV3-1/TRBV3-2
clone size: .
J gene: TRBJ2-3
D gene: .
CDR3 DNA: TGTGCCAGCAGCCGGCCTCCGGATACGCAGTATTTT
CDR3 protein: CASSRPPDTQYF

V gene: TRBV7-2
clone size: .
J gene: TRBJ1-5
D gene: .
CDR3 DNA: TGTGCCAGCAGCTCATCTCGGGATCAGCCCCAGCATTTT
CDR3 protein: CASSSSRDQPQHF

V gene: TRBV5-6
clone size: .
J gene: TRBJ2-7
D gene: .
CDR3 DNA: TGTGCCAGCAGGCTGCGAGGGAACTACGAGCAGTACTTC
CDR3 protein: CASRLRGNYEQYF

V gene: TRBV27
clone size: .
J gene: TRBJ1-5
D gene: .
CDR3 DNA: TGTGCCAGCAGTTTAAGTAACAAGGGCAATCAGCCCCAGCATTTT
CDR3 protein: CASSLSNKGNQPQHF

V gene: TRBV7-2
clone size: .
J gene: TRBJ1-3
D gene: TRBD1
CDR3 DNA: TGTGCCAGCAGACAGGGGGCTGGAAACACCATATATTTT
CDR3 protein: CASRQGAGNTIYF

V gene: TRBV19
clone size: once
J gene: TRBJ1-4
D gene: .
CDR3 DNA: TGTGCCAGTACCATAAGGTCAGGGGATGAAAAACTGTTTTTT
CDR3 protein: CASTIRSGDEKLFF

V gene: TRBV29-1
clone size: .
J gene: TRBJ1-1
D gene: .
CDR3 DNA: TGCAGCGTTGTCGTCACTGAAGCTTTCTTT
CDR3 protein: CSVVVTEAFF

V gene: TRBV5-1
clone size: .
J gene: TRBJ2-3
D gene: TRBD2
CDR3 DNA: TGCGCCAGCAGCTTCAGCGGGGGGCCACGCACAGATACGCAGTATTTT
CDR3 protein: CASSFSGGPRTDTQYF

V gene: TRBV11-2
clone size: .
J gene: TRBJ2-5
D gene: TRBD2
CDR3 DNA: TGTGCCAGCAGCGAGGGAGGGAGCGCGCGGACCCAGTACTTC
CDR3 protein: CASSEGGSARTQYF